The rows below give T cell receptor beta chains drawn from one sample of a study of control samples from healthy donors and cancer patients. TCRdb's copy holds only in-frame clones and misses some; the assay was immunoSEQ multiplex PCR. The repertoire includes 250,000 to 300,000 clones, over 75% of them detected once, and more than 10% sits in the top ten. Sequences were obtained from PBMCs. These receptors were collected from a woman aged 60-75 years with lung cancer. Both conserved end residues are part of each CDR3. The order of the fields is V gene, CDR3 protein.

V: TRBV9
CDR3: CASGSASGNTIYF

V: TRBV28
CDR3: CASSLRGTYSYEQYF

V: TRBV11-1
CDR3: CASSPGLAGSDTQYF

V: TRBV27
CDR3: CASSLGLAAPYEQYF

V: TRBV3-1/TRBV3-2
CDR3: CASSQDHGGRTQYF

V: TRBV28
CDR3: CASIAGGLYNEQFF

V: TRBV3-1/TRBV3-2
CDR3: CASSQSQGYQPQHF

V: TRBV3-1/TRBV3-2
CDR3: CASSQRRGTRETQYF

V: TRBV5-8
CDR3: CASSDHRSGRRETQYF

V: TRBV6-5
CDR3: CASRDPHGTYEQYF

V: TRBV7-9
CDR3: CASSLERGSPLHF

V: TRBV4-1
CDR3: CASSQGARGNTEAFF

V: TRBV6-1
CDR3: CASSEAPGFPLDYGYTF

V: TRBV5-5
CDR3: CASSGQPLSYEQYF

V: TRBV5-1
CDR3: CASSLAVAGVTEAFF

V: TRBV6-5
CDR3: CASITSGGGVQPQHF

V: TRBV28
CDR3: CASSLFGQGKKETQYF

V: TRBV24-1
CDR3: CATSDGTVQETQYF

V: TRBV3-1/TRBV3-2
CDR3: CASKGSDSYNSPLHF

V: TRBV6-5
CDR3: CASGRRGARGTEAFF

V: TRBV4-2
CDR3: CASSQVRGGTSYNEQFF

V: TRBV4-2
CDR3: CASSQTGGDTDTQYF

V: TRBV3-1/TRBV3-2
CDR3: CASSPGTMDTQYF

V: TRBV9
CDR3: CASSGGGRSTDTQYF

V: TRBV14
CDR3: CASSQALGQGAGADTQYF

V: TRBV7-8
CDR3: CASSLGRTGANQPQHF

V: TRBV5-6
CDR3: CASSPAGGGDTEAFF

V: TRBV4-2
CDR3: CASSREKNFQNEQFF

V: TRBV18
CDR3: CASSPRSAETQYF